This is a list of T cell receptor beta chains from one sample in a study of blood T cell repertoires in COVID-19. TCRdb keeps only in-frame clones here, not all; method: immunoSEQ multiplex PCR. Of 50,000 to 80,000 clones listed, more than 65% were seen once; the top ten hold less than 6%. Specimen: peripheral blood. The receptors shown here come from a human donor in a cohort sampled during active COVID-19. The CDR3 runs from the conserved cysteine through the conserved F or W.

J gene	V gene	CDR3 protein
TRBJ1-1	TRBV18	CASSPSGAVTGTEAFF
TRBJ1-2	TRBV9	CASSGGQQGGSYGYTF
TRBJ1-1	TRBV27	CASSLAITNTEAFF
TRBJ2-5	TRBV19	CASSIGQGQETQYF
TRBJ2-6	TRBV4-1	CASSQDPPSGASSGANVLTF
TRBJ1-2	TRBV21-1	CASSTRYSYGYTF
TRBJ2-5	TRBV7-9	CASSFSEYQETQYF
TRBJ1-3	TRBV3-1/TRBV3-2	CASSRAGRGNTIYF
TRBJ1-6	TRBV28	CASSPGGGLAPLHF
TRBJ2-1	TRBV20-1	CSASASGLNNEQFF
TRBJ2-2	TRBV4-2	CASSPLLAGALTGELFF
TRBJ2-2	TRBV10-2	CASSGTGGSGELFF
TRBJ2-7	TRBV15	CATSRGGSGNEQYF
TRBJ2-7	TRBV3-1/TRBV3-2	CASSHAGRASYEQYF
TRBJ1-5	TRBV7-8	CASSRKLDRVRGQPQHF
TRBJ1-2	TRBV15	CATSRSYGDYGYTF
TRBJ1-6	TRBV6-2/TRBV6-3	CASSLGQPNNSPLHF
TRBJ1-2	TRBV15	CATSRDSTGTPNGYTF
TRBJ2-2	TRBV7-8	CASSLAAVPNTGELFF
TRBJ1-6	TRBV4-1	CASSQDPGDHSYNSPLHF
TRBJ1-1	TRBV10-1	CASTTGQGLLSGGNTEAFF
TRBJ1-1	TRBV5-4	CASRPGQGARNTEAFF
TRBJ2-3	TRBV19	CASSKLGTSGSTDTQYF
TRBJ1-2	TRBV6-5	CASTDYGYTF
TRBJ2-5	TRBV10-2	CASSEIAGGQETQYF
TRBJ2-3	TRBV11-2	CASSSGTSGTDTQYF
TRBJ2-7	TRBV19	CASSFGDRAYEQYF
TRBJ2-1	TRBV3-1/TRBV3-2	CASSPRDSYGEQFF
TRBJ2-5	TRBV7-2	CASSLAPGQGLLAAQETQYF
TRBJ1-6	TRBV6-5	CASRPGSGGKPLHF
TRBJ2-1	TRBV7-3	CASSLTSLAGGRAEQFF
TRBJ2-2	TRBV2	CASSERGFGTGELFF
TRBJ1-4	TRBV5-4	CASSTPGQGYEKLFF